The T cell receptor (beta chain) under discussion was sequenced for a study of blood T cell repertoires in COVID-19. As for the study in general: The study drew acute and convalescent COVID-19 samples from the United States, Italy and Spain. PBMCs, B-cell-depleted T cells, or T cells provided the cDNA or gDNA that made up the material.

The CDR3 loop spans 12 amino acids. CDR1 and CDR2 (germline): SGHTA, FQGNSA. V shed 1 base and J shed 2 bases, with 3 bases lying between them. The protocol was immunoSEQ multiplex PCR, while the TCRdb copy is restricted to in-frame clones and leaves out a portion. The sample records some 230,000 clones, approximately 83% being singletons. Participant-given clinical history determined each cohort assignment. The V and J genes are TRBV7-2 and TRBJ2-7, with D uncertain. Specimen: PBMCs or T cells enriched from blood (not recorded which). The sequence was collected from a woman aged 40-49 years with acute COVID-19. The CDR3 coding sequence is TGTGCCAGCAGCTTAGATACCTACGAGCAGTACTTC. Translation gives CASSLDTYEQYF.